The 26 T cell receptor beta chains given below trace back to one sample, sequenced in a study of T-cell memory formation after mild COVID-19. TCRdb called the 5' RACE reads again in MiXCR, with one record for every CDR3 protein. The profile shows around 300,000 distinct CDR3 sequences, around 13% of them singletons. Source material: PBMCs or a T cell subset sorted from them (not recorded which). The source is a man younger than 35 who had mild COVID-19 (a few samples of this study predate the infection). Cell type and time point are not known.

The chain is built from TRBV20-1 and TRBJ1-3; perhaps TRBD1 as D (5 bases). This CDR3 region has 14 residues. CDR1 is DFQATT and CDR2 is SNEGSKA in the germline V gene (reference sequence). V was shortened by 3 bases and J by 3 bases, with 12 bases between the two germline ends. The CDR3 here is CSASSGADGNTIYF. CDR3 DNA sequence: TGCAGTGCTAGTAGCGGGGCTGATGGAAACACCATATATTTT.

The CDR3 bases are TGCAGCGTTGGTCAGCGGGGGATCTACAATGAGCAGTTCTTC. Translating gives CSVGQRGIYNEQFF. The chain is built from TRBV29-1 and TRBJ2-1; 8 bases line up with TRBD2. The CDR3 runs to 14 residues. V was clipped by 4 bases and J by 3 bases; unmatched bases: 5. From germline, CDR1 is SQVTM and CDR2 ANQGSEA.

The V gene is TRBV6-2 or TRBV6-3, the J gene TRBJ1-5; 7 bases map to TRBD1. Germline V gives CDR1 MNHEY, CDR2 SVGEGT. CDR3 size: 13 residues. J gave up 6 bases and V 7 bases, and 6 bases lay outside the gene matches. The CDR3 reads CASTPDRSQPQHF. Written as DNA, the CDR3 is TGTGCCAGCACTCCGGACAGGTCTCAGCCCCAGCATTTT.

V and J are TRBV6-6 and TRBJ2-6, with D uncertain. Trimming removed 5 bases from V and 1 base from J, with 6 bases in between. The CDR3 is 14 residues long. Germline CDR1 reads MNHNY; CDR2 reads SVGAGI (reference sequence). CDR3 amino acids: CASSPTSGANVLTF. CDR3 nucleotide sequence: TGTGCCAGCAGTCCTACTTCTGGGGCCAACGTCCTGACTTTC.

The chain employs TRBV20-1 and TRBJ2-3, with TRBD2 matching over 8 bases. J was trimmed by 5 bases and V by 7 bases; bases with no gene match: 11. The germline V gene encodes CDR1 DFQATT and CDR2 SNEGSKA (reference sequence). The CDR3 sequence is 14 residues long. The CDR3 reads CSVSRLAGIDTQYF. The CDR3 DNA reads TGCAGTGTCTCGAGGTTAGCGGGGATAGATACGCAGTATTTT.

The chain has TRBV20-1 and TRBJ1-1; D call uncertain. V was shortened by 2 bases and J by 0 bases, with 4 bases between the two germline ends. The CDR3 runs to 12 residues. The germline CDR1 and CDR2 sequences are DFQATT and SNEGSKA (reference sequence). The CDR3 DNA reads TGCAGTGCTAGAACGGTGAACACTGAAGCTTTCTTT. Residues: CSARTVNTEAFF.

The chain combines TRBV29-1 with TRBJ1-5; 11 bases are a match to TRBD1. The CDR3 spans 13 residues. The V segment lost 4 bases and the J segment 6 bases; nucleotides outside the gene matches: 2. From germline, CDR1 is SQVTM and CDR2 ANQGSEA. CDR3 DNA: TGCAGCGTTGTAGGGACAGGGGGTCAGCCCCAGCATTTT. Translating gives CSVVGTGGQPQHF.

This clonotype was detected only a few times. The rearrangement links TRBV12-3 or TRBV12-4 to TRBJ2-4, with D perhaps TRBD1 (5 bases). This CDR3 region has 16 residues. V dropped 1 base and J dropped 0 bases, with 10 bases sitting between them. The CDR3 here is CASSLEGLLAKNIQYF. In DNA form, the CDR3 reads TGTGCCAGCAGTTTAGAGGGGTTACTAGCCAAAAACATTCAGTACTTC.

The chain joins TRBV6-6 to TRBJ1-3; TRBD1 matches at 8 bases. CDR1 and CDR2 (germline): MNHNY, SVGAGI (reference sequence). After removal of 5 bases from V and 9 bases from J, the junction contained 6 bases not matched to a gene. This CDR3 is built from 13 residues. The CDR3 region is CASSKGQGLTIYF. The CDR3 DNA reads as TGTGCCAGCAGTAAAGGACAGGGACTCACCATATATTTT.

The table lists this clonotype with a few counts. The chain has TRBV6-2 or TRBV6-3 and TRBJ2-1; the D gene is possibly TRBD2 (5 bases). V dropped 5 bases and J dropped 9 bases, with 11 bases sitting between them. The CDR3 totals 12 residues. Germline V CDR1 and CDR2: MNHEY, SVGEGT. CDR3 sequence: CASSSLGSEQFF. The CDR3 nucleotides are TGTGCCAGCAGTAGCCTAGGGAGTGAGCAGTTCTTC.

V is TRBV2 and J is TRBJ1-2; D is perhaps TRBD1 (5 bases). V shed 2 bases and J shed 4 bases, with 8 bases lying between them. The V gene's germline CDR1 is SNHLY and CDR2 FYNNEI. The CDR3 contains 13 residues. Written as DNA, the CDR3 is TGTGCCAGCAGTGAACGGGGGGTCTATGGCTACACCTTC. Protein sequence: CASSERGVYGYTF.

This clonotype showed up just a few times. The chain recombines TRBV18 with TRBJ2-2; the D is unclear. CDR1 and CDR2 (germline): KGHSH, LQKENI. Trimming took off 4 bases at V and 5 bases at J, with 11 bases between the two ends. CDR3 size: 14 residues. CDR3 DNA: TGTGCCAGCTCACGTTCCTTTGGAACCGGGGAGCTGTTTTTT. Translated: CASSRSFGTGELFF.

The chain combines TRBV6-1 with TRBJ2-7, with 8 bases matching TRBD2. CDR1 and CDR2 (germline): MNHNS, SASEGT. This CDR3 region has 14 residues. Germline trimming cut 6 bases from V and 0 bases from J; bases unmatched to any gene: 4. CDR3 sequence reads: CASRASGLSYEQYF. The CDR3 DNA reads as TGTGCCAGCAGAGCTAGCGGGCTCTCCTACGAGCAGTACTTC.

J is TRBJ2-2 and V is TRBV7-3; 7 nucleotides agree with TRBD1. With V trimmed by 5 bases and J by 6 bases, 15 bases remained unmatched. The germline CDR1 and CDR2 sequences are SGHTA and FQGTGA. This CDR3 region has 17 residues. Here the CDR3 reads CASSPTPGQPTAGELFF. In DNA form, the CDR3 reads TGTGCCAGCAGCCCGACCCCGGGACAGCCGACCGCCGGGGAGCTGTTTTTT.

In its sample, this clonotype was seen a few times. V usage is TRBV20-1 and J usage is TRBJ1-6, with D unresolved. V was trimmed by 2 bases and J by 8 bases, leaving 10 bases between them. The CDR3 spans 13 residues. Germline V gene data show CDR1 as DFQATT and CDR2 as SNEGSKA (reference sequence). CDR3 loop: CSARTDPYSPLHF. The CDR3 DNA is TGCAGTGCTAGAACGGACCCTTATTCACCCCTCCACTTT.

V usage is TRBV6-5 and J usage is TRBJ2-3, with TRBD1 matching 7 bases. V lost 10 bases, J lost 0 bases, and 16 bases stayed unmatched. This CDR3 spans 17 amino acids. Germline V CDR1 and CDR2: MNHEY, SVGAGI. CDR3 DNA sequence: TGTGCCATAAAAAGGGACAGATCAGGACGAAGCACAGATACGCAGTATTTT. As protein: CAIKRDRSGRSTDTQYF.

This rearrangement joins TRBV7-8 to TRBJ2-7; TRBD2 might be the D (5 bases). CDR1 and CDR2 from the germline V gene are SGHVS and FQNEAQ. V was shortened by 3 bases and J by 4 bases, with 10 bases between the two germline ends. The CDR3 totals 13 residues. The CDR3 DNA reads TGTGCCAGCAGCTTGGGGAGATATTACGAGCAGTACTTC. Translation gives CASSLGRYYEQYF.

The rearrangement joins TRBV6-1 to TRBJ1-1; the match to TRBD1 covers 10 bases. CDR1 MNHNS and CDR2 SASEGT come from the germline V gene. V shed 4 bases, J shed 1 base, and the junction held 6 bases outside the gene matches. The CDR3 spans 16 residues. The CDR3 DNA reads as TGTGCCAGCAGTGTCACCGGGACAGGGGAGAACACTGAAGCTTTCTTT. Its translation: CASSVTGTGENTEAFF.

This clonotype was seen a few times. The chain links TRBV19 to TRBJ1-1; D unclear. Trimming cost V 5 bases and J 4 bases, with 8 bases left between them. The V gene's germline CDR1 is LNHDA and CDR2 SQIVND (reference sequence). The CDR3 has 12 amino acids. The CDR3: CASSPDGTEAFF. As DNA, the CDR3 is TGTGCCAGTAGTCCCGACGGCACTGAAGCTTTCTTT.

The chain uses TRBV6-2 or TRBV6-3 and TRBJ2-7; 9 bases are shared with TRBD2. The CDR3 is 15 amino acids. The V gene end was trimmed by 5 bases and the J gene end by 3 bases; junction bases not matched to a gene: 8. Germline loops: CDR1 MNHEY, CDR2 SVGEGT. The CDR3 DNA is TGTGCCAGCAGTGCCAGCGGGGGGCATAGCTACGAGCAGTACGTC. It is translated as CASSASGGHSYEQYV.

To note about this clonotype: An end of the junction does not agree with germline; a read error may underlie this. This rearrangement joins TRBV12-3 or TRBV12-4 to TRBJ1-5; perhaps TRBD1 as D (6 bases). This CDR3 region has 13 residues. The CDR3 DNA sequence: TGTTCCAGCAGTGGACAGCTCAATCAGCCCCAGCATTTT. It specifies CSSSGQLNQPQHF.

This clonotype was counted a few times. The chain employs TRBV9 and TRBJ2-1; D is possibly TRBD2 (6 bases). V was shortened by 0 bases and J by 6 bases, with 13 bases between the two germline ends. The CDR3 consists of 15 residues. The germline V gene has CDR1 SGDLS and CDR2 YYNGEE. CDR3 in DNA: TGTGCCAGCAGCGTAGACGGGGGTCGGGCCAATGAGCAGTTCTTC. Residues: CASSVDGGRANEQFF.

This clonotype has at least ten counts. The rearrangement joins TRBV11-2 to TRBJ1-2; D gene uncertain. The V end lost 8 bases, the J end lost 4 bases, and 8 bases lay between the germline ends. The CDR3 length is 11 residues. The germline gives CDR1 SGHAT, CDR2 FQNNGV. CDR3 region: CASRKSYGYTF. CDR3 coding DNA: TGTGCCAGCCGGAAGAGCTATGGCTACACCTTC. Together with reference TRBV11-2 and TRBJ1-2, the CDR3 gives the full variable domain: EAGVAQSPRYKIIEKRQSVAFWCNPISGHATLYWYQQILGQGPKLLIQFQNNGVVDDSQLPKDRFSAERLKGVDSTLKIQPAKLEDSAVYLCASRKSYGYTFGSGTRLTVV.

This clonotype was found many times. The rearrangement uses TRBV24-1 and TRBJ2-1; D possibly matches TRBD1 or TRBD2 (6 bases each). Per germline, CDR1 KGHDR and CDR2 SFDVKD. V was trimmed by 4 bases and J by 6 bases, leaving 18 bases between them. This CDR3 region has 16 residues. The DNA for the CDR3 is TGTGCCACCAGTGACCCCACCCTAGGAGGGGGCAATGAGCAGTTCTTC. It translates to CATSDPTLGGGNEQFF.

The V call is TRBV5-1, the J call TRBJ2-6, with 10 nucleotides matching TRBD1. The CDR3 length is 16 residues. Germline V gene sequence: CDR1 SGHRS, CDR2 YFSETQ. After removal of 7 bases from V and 4 bases from J, the junction contained 8 bases not matched to a gene. CDR3 amino acids: CASWTGGISGANVLTF. The CDR3 bases are TGCGCCAGCTGGACAGGGGGGATAAGCGGGGCCAACGTCCTGACTTTC.

This clonotype was counted only a few times. This chain uses TRBV6-1 with TRBJ2-5; D gene ambiguous. V was trimmed by 3 bases and J by 5 bases, leaving 10 bases between them. The CDR3 sequence is 13 residues long. Germline loops: CDR1 MNHNS, CDR2 SASEGT. The CDR3 bases are TGTGCCAGCAGTGATCCTATGACCGAGACCCAGTACTTC. This translates into CASSDPMTETQYF.